The next 20 T cell receptor beta chains were all read from a single sample in a study of blood T cell repertoires in COVID-19. Data came from immunoSEQ multiplex PCR; TCRdb stores just in-frame clones and leaves some out. The sample carries approximately 69,000 clones, 82% recorded once. What was sequenced was peripheral blood. These receptors all come from a woman older than 75 with acute or convalescent COVID-19.

This chain links TRBV5-1 with TRBJ2-7; 8 bases align to TRBD1. V was pared by 3 bases and J by 3 bases, with 11 bases of the junction left unmatched. The CDR3 spans 16 residues. In germline, CDR1 is SGHRS, CDR2 YFSETQ. The CDR3 here is CASSWMGTGADYEQYF. Here the CDR3 DNA reads TGCGCCAGCAGCTGGATGGGGACAGGAGCTGACTACGAGCAGTACTTC.

The chain has TRBV5-4 and TRBJ2-1; 9 bases match TRBD2. J was trimmed by 6 bases and V by 2 bases; bases with no gene match: 6. The CDR3 runs to 15 residues. Per the germline V gene, CDR1 is SGHNT and CDR2 is YYREEE (reference sequence). CDR3: CASSLPGTSTNEQFF. The CDR3 region has the DNA TGTGCCAGCAGCTTACCCGGGACTAGCACCAATGAGCAGTTCTTC.

The chain recombines TRBV7-9 with TRBJ2-6, with D perhaps TRBD2 (6 bases). In germline, CDR1 is SEHNR, CDR2 FQNEAQ (reference sequence). The CDR3 has 18 amino acids. V lost 1 base, J lost 0 bases, and 13 bases lay in between. The CDR3 region has the DNA TGTGCCAGCAGCTTAGGCTCATCGGGGGTCTCTGGGGCCAACGTCCTGACTTTC. Translated: CASSLGSSGVSGANVLTF.

The V gene is TRBV2, the J gene TRBJ1-6; 7 positions match TRBD1. The V and J ends lost 6 bases and 10 bases, in that order; junction bases with no gene match: 12. CDR1 and CDR2 from the germline V gene are SNHLY and FYNNEI. The CDR3 runs 15 residues. CDR3 sequence reads: CASSPERGGGSPLHF. The CDR3 nucleotides read TGTGCCAGCAGCCCCGAGCGAGGGGGCGGGTCACCCCTCCACTTT.

This chain uses TRBV11-3 with TRBJ2-7; perhaps TRBD1 as D (7 bases). Germline V gene lookup returns CDR1 SGHNT and CDR2 YENEEA. With 5 bases removed from V and 6 bases from J, the gap between germline ends came to 17 bases. This CDR3 is 14 amino acids long. As DNA, the CDR3 is TGTGCCAGCAGCCCAGGGGGGACAGTTTCCGAGCAGTACTTC. This encodes CASSPGGTVSEQYF.

The chain is built from TRBV5-1 and TRBJ2-1, with D possibly matching TRBD2 (6 bases). V lost 4 bases and J 9 bases, leaving 23 bases between the germline ends. CDR1 and CDR2 (germline): SGHRS, YFSETQ. The CDR3 totals 16 residues. Written as DNA, the CDR3 is TGCGCCAGCAGCGCCACTAGCCTGGGAATGGAGGGTGAGCAGTTCTTC. It yields the protein CASSATSLGMEGEQFF.

The genes are TRBV20-1 and TRBJ2-3, with 9 bases lining up with TRBD2. V dropped 3 bases and J dropped 5; count of bases not matched to a gene: 12. This CDR3 is 16 amino acids long. CDR1 DFQATT and CDR2 SNEGSKA come from the germline V gene (reference sequence). The chain's CDR3 is CSASRLSAGGGDTQYF. The DNA of the CDR3 is TGCAGTGCTAGTCGGCTTTCGGCGGGAGGGGGAGATACGCAGTATTTT.

The J gene is TRBJ2-7, the V gene TRBV9; 8 bases are a match to TRBD1. V shed 1 base, J shed 2 bases, and the junction held 5 bases outside the gene matches. Germline CDR1 reads SGDLS; CDR2 reads YYNGEE. The CDR3 has 15 residues. In DNA, the CDR3 is TGTGCCAGCAGCGTACACGGACAGGGAACCTACGAGCAGTACTTC. Amino acid sequence: CASSVHGQGTYEQYF. The full variable domain, completed using reference TRBV9 and TRBJ2-7, is DSGVTQTPKHLITATGQRVTLRCSPRSGDLSVYWYQQSLDQGLQFLIQYYNGEERAKGNILERFSAQQFPDLHSELNLSSLELGDSALYFCASSVHGQGTYEQYFGPGTRLTVT.

The chain links TRBV21-1 to TRBJ1-1. TRBV21-1 is shown as a pseudogene. The CDR3 covers 16 residues. The CDR3 sequence is CASSDIRGQENTEAFF. CDR3 nucleotide sequence: TGTGCCAGCAGCGATATCCGCGGGCAGGAGAACACTGAAGCTTTCTTT.

CDR3 protein: CASSFSGGGSPLHF. Here the CDR3 DNA reads TGTGCCAGCAGTTTCTCAGGGGGAGGTTCACCCCTCCACTTT. The chain employs TRBV28 and TRBJ1-6; 7 nucleotides align to TRBD1. Germline assignment: CDR1 MDHEN and CDR2 SYDVKM. The length of the CDR3 is 14 residues. The V gene end was trimmed by 3 bases and the J gene end by 9 bases; junction bases not matched to a gene: 5.

V is TRBV5-6 and J is TRBJ1-3; TRBD1 might be the D (5 bases). This CDR3 has 14 residues. Trimming removed 0 bases from V and 3 bases from J, with 7 bases in between. Germline assignment: CDR1 SGHDT and CDR2 YYEEEE. The CDR3 sequence is CASSLVQGGNTIYF. CDR3 in DNA: TGTGCCAGCAGCTTGGTTCAGGGTGGAAACACCATATATTTT.

The genes are TRBV5-1 and TRBJ2-1; a weak D match, TRBD2 (6 bases). The CDR3 covers 15 residues. Trimming left V 4 bases short and J 2 bases short, with 13 bases between. Germline CDR1 and CDR2: SGHRS and YFSETQ. CDR3 sequence: CASSPGVAAYNEQFF. CDR3 bases: TGCGCCAGCAGCCCGGGGGTAGCGGCCTACAATGAGCAGTTCTTC.

The rearrangement uses TRBV9 and TRBJ2-3, with 14 nucleotides matching TRBD2. Trimming cost V 0 bases and J 5 bases; bases outside gene matches: 14. This CDR3 region has 20 residues. Germline CDR1 and CDR2: SGDLS and YYNGEE. The CDR3 protein is CASSVDLGTSGRKGEDTQYF. Here the CDR3 DNA reads TGTGCCAGCAGCGTAGATCTCGGGACTAGCGGGAGAAAGGGTGAAGATACGCAGTATTTT.

V is TRBV5-1 and J is TRBJ2-3; 10 nucleotides align to TRBD2. The CDR3 loop spans 18 amino acids. Germline V gene sequence: CDR1 SGHRS, CDR2 YFSETQ. Unmatched junction bases numbered 9, after V lost 0 bases and J lost 2 bases. The CDR3 protein is CASSLDLSGRGSTDTQYF. For the CDR3, the DNA is TGCGCCAGCAGCTTGGACCTGAGCGGGAGGGGGTCCACAGATACGCAGTATTTT. The variable domain in full, completed from reference TRBV5-1 and TRBJ2-3, reads KAGVTQTPRYLIKTRGQQVTLSCSPISGHRSVSWYQQTPGQGLQFLFEYFSETQRNKGNFPGRFSGRQFSNSRSEMNVSTLELGDSALYLCASSLDLSGRGSTDTQYFGPGTRLTVL.

The chain uses TRBV5-4 and TRBJ2-5; D gene uncertain. The ends were cut back, 5 bases at V and 1 base at J, with 15 bases in the middle. Germline CDR1 SGHNT, CDR2 YYREEE (reference sequence). The CDR3 consists of 15 residues. The CDR3 here is CASRQDNQGQETQYF. The CDR3 DNA is TGTGCCAGCAGGCAAGACAACCAAGGCCAAGAGACCCAGTACTTC.

This chain links TRBV27 with TRBJ1-3; 8 bases map to TRBD1. CDR1 MNHEY and CDR2 SMNVEV come from the germline V gene (reference sequence). V was clipped by 5 bases and J by 3 bases; unmatched bases: 6. There are 15 residues in the CDR3. The CDR3 region is CASSPRTGFGNTIYF. The CDR3 nucleotides read TGTGCCAGCAGTCCCCGGACAGGGTTTGGAAACACCATATATTTT.

The rearrangement links TRBV4-2 to TRBJ2-3; the match to TRBD2 covers 13 bases. The CDR3 length is 19 residues. Unmatched junction bases numbered 13, after V lost 4 bases and J lost 3 bases. The germline CDR1 and CDR2 sequences are LGHNA and YNFKEQ. CDR3 amino acids: CASSRQTSGRAYLTDTQYF. The DNA for the CDR3 is TGTGCCAGCAGCCGCCAAACTAGCGGGAGGGCCTATCTTACAGATACGCAGTATTTT.

This clone was counted once. The V call is TRBV10-3, the J call TRBJ2-5; 9 bases line up with TRBD1. The J segment lost 1 base and the V segment lost 9 bases, leaving 18 bases of the junction unmatched. The CDR3 has 18 amino acids. The germline gives CDR1 ENHRY, CDR2 SYGVKD. The CDR3 spells CAISAGTGKFGGQETQYF. Here the CDR3 DNA reads TGTGCCATTTCCGCCGGGACAGGGAAATTTGGTGGCCAAGAGACCCAGTACTTC.

This chain uses TRBV5-1 with TRBJ1-4; perhaps TRBD1 as D (5 bases). The CDR3 runs to 17 residues. Trimming left V 4 bases short and J 3 bases short, with 19 bases between. In germline, CDR1 is SGHRS, CDR2 YFSETQ. This chain's CDR3 is CASSTGTLLLANEKLFF. The CDR3 nucleotides are TGCGCCAGCAGCACCGGGACTCTTCTGCTGGCTAATGAAAAACTGTTTTTT.

The table lists this clone with a count of one. As DNA, the CDR3 is TGTGCCTGGGACAGGGAAGGAAACACCATATATTTT. Translated, it gives CAWDREGNTIYF. The gene calls are TRBV30 and TRBJ1-3; 7 positions match TRBD1. Germline loops: CDR1 GTSNPN, CDR2 SVGIG (reference sequence). The J segment lost 4 bases and the V segment lost 5 bases, leaving 2 bases of the junction unmatched. This CDR3 region has 12 residues. Based on the CDR3 plus reference TRBV30 and TRBJ1-3, the full variable domain is SQTIHQWPATLVQPVGSPLSLECTVEGTSNPNLYWYRQAAGRGLQLLFYSVGIGQISSEVPQNLSASRPQDRQFILSSKKLLLSDSGFYLCAWDREGNTIYFGEGSWLTVV.